A selection of T cell receptor beta chains follows, all from one sample in a study of blood T cell repertoires in COVID-19. The data were produced by immunoSEQ multiplex PCR, yet TCRdb's version contains in-frame clones alone and is incomplete. The sample has 60,000 to 85,000 clones, about four fifths seen once; the top ten hold 5.5% to 7%. Sequencing used peripheral blood. These receptors came from a woman in her sixties or seventies with acute or convalescent COVID-19. The CDR3 runs from the conserved cysteine through the conserved F or W. D genes are given only for firm matches. The size entry is marked missing in some rows and otherwise reads once, few, many or a size class.

D gene: TRBD1; clone size: NA; J gene: TRBJ2-5; V gene: TRBV9; CDR3 DNA: TGTGCCAGCAGCGCGACAGGGCGGAGGGAGACCCAGTACTTC; CDR3 protein: CASSATGRRETQYF
D gene: NA; clone size: once; J gene: TRBJ2-7; V gene: TRBV7-9; CDR3 DNA: TGTGCCAGCAGCTTACCGGGGTACGAGCAGTACTTC; CDR3 protein: CASSLPGYEQYF
D gene: NA; clone size: NA; J gene: TRBJ1-1; V gene: TRBV27; CDR3 DNA: TGTGCCAGCAGTTCCCGTCGCACTGAAGCTTTCTTT; CDR3 protein: CASSSRRTEAFF
D gene: NA; clone size: few; J gene: TRBJ1-6; V gene: TRBV4-2; CDR3 DNA: TGTGCCAGCAGCCAAGAGTCGAGCTCCTATAATTCACCCCTCCACTTT; CDR3 protein: CASSQESSSYNSPLHF
D gene: NA; clone size: NA; J gene: TRBJ1-1; V gene: TRBV6-5; CDR3 DNA: TGTGCCAGCAGTCTTACCAGGGGCCCCACTGAAGCTTTCTTT; CDR3 protein: CASSLTRGPTEAFF
D gene: TRBD1; clone size: NA; J gene: TRBJ2-2; V gene: TRBV7-3; CDR3 DNA: TGTGCCAGCAGCCCCGGGACAGGGGGAATCGGGGAGCTGTTTTTT; CDR3 protein: CASSPGTGGIGELFF
D gene: TRBD1; clone size: few; J gene: TRBJ1-4; V gene: TRBV6-6; CDR3 DNA: TGTGCCAGCAGTTACCCGGGACAGGGATATGAAAAACTGTTTTTT; CDR3 protein: CASSYPGQGYEKLFF
D gene: TRBD1; clone size: NA; J gene: TRBJ2-7; V gene: TRBV2; CDR3 DNA: TGTGCCAGCAGGACACTGGGACAGGGGGCCTACGAGCAGTACTTC; CDR3 protein: CASRTLGQGAYEQYF
D gene: NA; clone size: NA; J gene: TRBJ1-1; V gene: TRBV11-1; CDR3 DNA: TGTGCCAGCAGCCTGGGACATCGGGTGAACACTGAAGCTTTCTTT; CDR3 protein: CASSLGHRVNTEAFF
D gene: NA; clone size: NA; J gene: TRBJ1-1; V gene: TRBV5-1; CDR3 DNA: TGCGCCAGCAAGTTTTCAGGGGAGCGAACTGAAGCTTTCTTT; CDR3 protein: CASKFSGERTEAFF
D gene: TRBD2; clone size: NA; J gene: TRBJ2-7; V gene: TRBV27; CDR3 DNA: TGTGCCAGCAGTTTAATTGCGGGGGGGTTATCCTACGAGCAGTACTTC; CDR3 protein: CASSLIAGGLSYEQYF
D gene: TRBD1; clone size: NA; J gene: TRBJ1-5; V gene: TRBV10-1; CDR3 DNA: TGCGCCAGCAGCCAGCGACAGGGGGACATCCAGCCCCAGCATTTT; CDR3 protein: CASSQRQGDIQPQHF
D gene: NA; clone size: NA; J gene: TRBJ1-1; V gene: TRBV29-1; CDR3 DNA: TGCAGCGTTACGCAGGGTGGAAACACTGAAGCTTTCTTT; CDR3 protein: CSVTQGGNTEAFF
D gene: NA; clone size: NA; J gene: TRBJ1-6; V gene: TRBV5-1; CDR3 DNA: TGCGCCAGCAGTTCGGCGCGGGATAATTCACCCCTCCACTTT; CDR3 protein: CASSSARDNSPLHF
D gene: TRBD1; clone size: NA; J gene: TRBJ2-1; V gene: TRBV19; CDR3 DNA: TGTGCCAGTAGTACGGGGACAGCCGGGGATGAGCAGTTCTTC; CDR3 protein: CASSTGTAGDEQFF
D gene: NA; clone size: NA; J gene: TRBJ2-2; V gene: TRBV3-1/TRBV3-2; CDR3 DNA: TGTGCCAGCAGCCAAGATCTTCCGGGGTTTAACGGGGAGCTGTTTTTT; CDR3 protein: CASSQDLPGFNGELFF
D gene: TRBD2; clone size: NA; J gene: TRBJ2-1; V gene: TRBV2; CDR3 DNA: TGTGCCAGCAGTGAAGCGCGGACTAGCGGGGGGACTAAACAGTTCTTC; CDR3 protein: CASSEARTSGGTKQFF
D gene: NA; clone size: NA; J gene: TRBJ1-3; V gene: TRBV5-4; CDR3 DNA: TGTGCCAGCAGCCTACAGGGCCTCTCCTCTGGAAACACCATATATTTT; CDR3 protein: CASSLQGLSSGNTIYF
D gene: NA; clone size: NA; J gene: TRBJ2-4; V gene: TRBV7-2; CDR3 DNA: TGTGCCAGCCAGGGGGGCCTGGCCAAAAACATTCAGTACTTC; CDR3 protein: CASQGGLAKNIQYF
D gene: NA; clone size: NA; J gene: TRBJ1-5; V gene: TRBV12-5; CDR3 DNA: TGTGCTAGTGGTAGGAGGGAGGGTCAGCCCCAGCATTTT; CDR3 protein: CASGRREGQPQHF
D gene: TRBD2; clone size: NA; J gene: TRBJ2-1; V gene: TRBV7-2; CDR3 DNA: TGTGCCAGCAGCTTAGGGACTAGCGGGGCCGGGGAGCAGTTCTTC; CDR3 protein: CASSLGTSGAGEQFF
D gene: TRBD2; clone size: NA; J gene: TRBJ2-1; V gene: TRBV18; CDR3 DNA: TGTGCCAGCTCACCACCAGGCAGCGGGGGGGATGAGCAGTTCTTC; CDR3 protein: CASSPPGSGGDEQFF